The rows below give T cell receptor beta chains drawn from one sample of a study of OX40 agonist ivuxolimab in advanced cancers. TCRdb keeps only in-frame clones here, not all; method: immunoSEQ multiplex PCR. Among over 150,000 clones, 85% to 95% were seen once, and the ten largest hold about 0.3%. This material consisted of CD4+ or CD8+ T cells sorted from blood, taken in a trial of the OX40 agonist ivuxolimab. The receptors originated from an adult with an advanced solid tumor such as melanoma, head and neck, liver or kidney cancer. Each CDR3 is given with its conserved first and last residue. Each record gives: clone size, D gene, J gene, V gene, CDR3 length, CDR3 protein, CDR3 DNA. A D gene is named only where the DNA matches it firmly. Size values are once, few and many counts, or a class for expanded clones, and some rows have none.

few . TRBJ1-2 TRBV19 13 CASSTQENYGYTF TGTGCCAGTAGTACACAGGAAAACTATGGCTACACCTTC
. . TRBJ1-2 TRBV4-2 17 CASSQGLPRGGNYGYTF TGTGCCAGCAGCCAAGGCCTGCCCAGGGGAGGAAACTATGGCTACACCTTC
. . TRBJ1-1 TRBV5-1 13 CASSFEGYTEAFF TGCGCCAGCAGCTTCGAGGGGTACACTGAAGCTTTCTTT
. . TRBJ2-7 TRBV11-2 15 CASSLIPGPYYEQYF TGTGCCAGCAGCTTGATCCCCGGGCCTTACTACGAGCAGTACTTC
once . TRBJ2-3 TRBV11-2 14 CASSLQGGTDTQYF TGTGCCAGCAGCCTACAGGGAGGGACAGATACGCAGTATTTT
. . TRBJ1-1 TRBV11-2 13 CASSREFDTEAFF TGTGCCAGCAGCCGAGAATTTGACACTGAAGCTTTCTTT
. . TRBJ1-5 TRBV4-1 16 CASTSVGGPLNQPQHF TGCGCCAGCACCTCGGTTGGTGGGCCCTTGAATCAGCCCCAGCATTTT
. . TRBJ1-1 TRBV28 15 CASSLSRGWWTEAFF TGTGCCAGCAGTTTATCGCGGGGATGGTGGACTGAAGCTTTCTTT
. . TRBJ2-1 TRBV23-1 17 CASSHPRTGYDRNEQFF TGCGCCAGCAGTCACCCTCGAACAGGGTACGATAGGAATGAGCAGTTCTTC
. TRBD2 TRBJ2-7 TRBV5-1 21 CASSSYIKGLGGRTSSYEQYF TGCGCCAGCAGCTCCTACATCAAGGGATTGGGCGGGAGGACTAGCTCCTACGAGCAGTACTTC
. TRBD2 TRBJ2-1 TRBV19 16 CASREILAGGYNEQFF TGTGCCAGTAGGGAGATCCTAGCGGGGGGATACAATGAGCAGTTCTTC
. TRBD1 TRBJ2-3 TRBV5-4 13 CASSPTGADTQYF TGTGCCAGCAGCCCAACAGGGGCAGATACGCAGTATTTT
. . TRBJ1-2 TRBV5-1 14 CASSPGPLDYGYTF TGCGCCAGCAGTCCCGGGCCTCTTGACTATGGCTACACCTTC
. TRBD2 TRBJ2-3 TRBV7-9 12 CASSPGGDTQYF TGTGCCAGCAGCCCGGGGGGAGATACGCAGTATTTT
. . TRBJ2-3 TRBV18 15 CASSPRGRAADTQYF TGTGCCAGCTCACCCCGGGGCAGGGCCGCAGATACGCAGTATTTT
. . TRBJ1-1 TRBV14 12 CASTLYPTEAFF TGTGCCAGCACCCTATACCCCACTGAAGCTTTCTTT
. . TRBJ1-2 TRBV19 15 CASSIGRGGLYGYTF TGTGCCAGTAGTATCGGGAGGGGTGGACTCTATGGCTACACCTTC
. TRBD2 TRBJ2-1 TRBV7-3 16 CASSLRGSSGGNEQFF TGTGCCAGCAGCTTAAGAGGGAGCTCGGGAGGCAATGAGCAGTTCTTC
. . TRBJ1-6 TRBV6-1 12 CATGEGNSPLHF TGTGCCACGGGAGAGGGAAATTCACCCCTCCACTTT
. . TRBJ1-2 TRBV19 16 CASSISFGTSGYGYTF TGTGCCAGTAGTATCTCATTCGGGACCTCAGGCTATGGCTACACCTTC
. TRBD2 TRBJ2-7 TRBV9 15 CASTPGGSASYEQYF TGTGCCAGCACCCCGGGGGGTAGCGCCTCCTACGAGCAGTACTTC
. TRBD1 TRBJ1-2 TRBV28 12 CASSQGAFGYTF TGTGCCAGCAGCCAGGGGGCGTTCGGCTACACCTTC
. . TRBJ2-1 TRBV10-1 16 CASSESPVSSYNEQFF TGCGCCAGCAGTGAGTCCCCTGTTAGCTCCTACAATGAGCAGTTCTTC
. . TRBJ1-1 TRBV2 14 CASSATSDYTEAFF TGTGCCAGCAGTGCGACAAGCGACTACACTGAAGCTTTCTTT
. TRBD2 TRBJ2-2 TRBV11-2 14 CASRLSGGTGELFF TGTGCCAGCAGACTCTCGGGGGGCACCGGGGAGCTGTTTTTT
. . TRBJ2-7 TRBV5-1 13 CASSTPGKYEQYF TGCGCCAGCAGCACCCCAGGGAAATACGAGCAGTACTTC
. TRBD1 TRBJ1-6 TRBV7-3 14 CASSFDRGNSPLHF TGTGCCAGCAGCTTTGACAGGGGGAACTCACCCCTCCACTTT
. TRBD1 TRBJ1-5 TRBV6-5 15 CASSYSQGAGQPQHF TGTGCCAGCAGTTACTCACAGGGGGCAGGACAGCCCCAGCATTTT
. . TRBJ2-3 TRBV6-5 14 CASSYRLSTDTQYF TGTGCCAGCAGTTACCGACTTAGCACAGATACGCAGTATTTT
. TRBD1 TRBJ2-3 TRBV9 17 CASSPRSGTGVADTQYF TGTGCCAGCAGCCCCCGATCCGGGACAGGGGTTGCAGATACGCAGTATTTT
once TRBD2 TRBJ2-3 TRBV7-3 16 CASSLQGTRSTDTQYF TGTGCCAGCAGCTTACAAGGGACTAGATCCACAGATACGCAGTATTTT
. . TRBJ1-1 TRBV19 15 CASSATGWGNTEAFF TGTGCCAGTAGTGCGACAGGCTGGGGGAACACTGAAGCTTTCTTT
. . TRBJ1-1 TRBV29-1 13 CSVVGQYGTEAFF TGCAGCGTTGTAGGACAGTACGGCACTGAAGCTTTCTTT
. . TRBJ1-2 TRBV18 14 CASSLESYTDGYTF TGTGCCAGCTCACTCGAATCCTATACGGATGGCTACACCTTC
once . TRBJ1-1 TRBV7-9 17 CASSASGTSGLDTEAFF TGTGCCAGCAGCGCATCCGGGACATCGGGTTTGGACACTGAAGCTTTCTTT
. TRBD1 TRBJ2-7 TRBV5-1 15 CASSLDGQGINEQYF TGCGCCAGCAGCTTGGACGGACAGGGAATCAACGAGCAGTACTTC
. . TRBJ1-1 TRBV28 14 CATRTSGMNTEAFF TGTGCCACCAGGACATCAGGGATGAACACTGAAGCTTTCTTT
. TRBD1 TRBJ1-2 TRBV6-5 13 CASRLGQGGGYTF TGTGCCAGCAGGCTGGGACAGGGGGGCGGCTACACCTTC
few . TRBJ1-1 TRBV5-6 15 CASSLSSTGLINLFF TGTGCCAGCAGCTTGTCGTCCACAGGACTAATTAATCTCTTCTTT
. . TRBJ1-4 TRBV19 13 CASTLPGVEKLFF TGTGCCAGTACCCTTCCAGGGGTAGAAAAACTGTTTTTT
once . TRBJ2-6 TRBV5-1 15 CASSATSSGANVLTF TGCGCCAGCAGCGCAACAAGCTCTGGGGCCAACGTCCTGACTTTC
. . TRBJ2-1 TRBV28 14 CASRFGSSYNEQFF TGTGCCAGCAGGTTCGGAAGCTCCTACAATGAGCAGTTCTTC
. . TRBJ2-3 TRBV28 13 CASSSPRTDTQYF TGTGCCAGCAGTTCACCCAGGACAGATACGCAGTATTTT
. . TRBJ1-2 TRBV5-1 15 CASSPLRGTNYGYTF TGCGCCAGCAGCCCCTTAAGAGGAACTAACTATGGCTACACCTTC
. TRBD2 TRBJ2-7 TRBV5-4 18 CASSPGTSGRGLRREQYF TGTGCCAGCAGCCCCGGGACTAGCGGGAGGGGACTACGTCGGGAGCAGTACTTC
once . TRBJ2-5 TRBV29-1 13 CSVHNSRLGAQYF TGCAGCGTTCATAACAGCCGACTAGGGGCCCAGTACTTC
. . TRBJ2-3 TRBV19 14 CASSPRFSTDTQYF TGTGCCAGTAGTCCACGGTTCAGCACAGATACGCAGTATTTT
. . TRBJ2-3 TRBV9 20 CASSLTPAGAPVTSTDTQYF TGTGCCAGCAGCCTCACCCCGGCAGGGGCACCGGTTACTAGCACAGATACGCAGTATTTT
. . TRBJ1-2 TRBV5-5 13 CASSLVQSYGYTF TGTGCCAGCAGCTTGGTGCAATCCTATGGCTACACCTTC
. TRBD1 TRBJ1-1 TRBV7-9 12 CASSFGQGEAFF TGTGCCAGCAGCTTCGGACAGGGTGAAGCTTTCTTT
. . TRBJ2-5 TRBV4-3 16 CASSQEAGAFQETQYF TGCGCCAGCAGCCAAGAGGCGGGGGCCTTCCAAGAGACCCAGTACTTC
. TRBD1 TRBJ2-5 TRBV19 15 CASRGLGTGEETQYF TGTGCCAGTAGGGGGCTGGGGACAGGGGAAGAGACCCAGTACTTC
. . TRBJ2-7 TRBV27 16 CASSPRVWGAPYEQYF TGTGCCAGCAGTCCCCGTGTGTGGGGGGCGCCCTACGAGCAGTACTTC
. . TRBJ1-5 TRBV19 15 CASSMARGDNQPQHF TGTGCCAGTAGTATGGCGAGGGGCGACAATCAGCCCCAGCATTTT